This TCR beta chain stems from a study of control samples from healthy donors and cancer patients. CDR3 length: 13 residues. Germline V gives CDR1 SEHNR, CDR2 FQNEAQ (reference sequence). Germline trimming cut 1 base from V and 6 bases from J; bases unmatched to any gene: 2. Assay: immunoSEQ multiplex PCR; the TCRdb copy retains only in-frame clones and omits some. Of more than 95,000 clones listed, over 75% were seen once; the top ten hold around 9.4%. The material sequenced was blood. The clonotype was recovered from a man aged 40-49 years in good health. The chain employs TRBV7-9 and TRBJ2-7; 8 bases map to TRBD1. CDR3 sequence reads: CASSLGQGREQYF. CDR3 in DNA: TGTGCCAGCAGCTTAGGACAGGGGCGCGAGCAGTACTTC.